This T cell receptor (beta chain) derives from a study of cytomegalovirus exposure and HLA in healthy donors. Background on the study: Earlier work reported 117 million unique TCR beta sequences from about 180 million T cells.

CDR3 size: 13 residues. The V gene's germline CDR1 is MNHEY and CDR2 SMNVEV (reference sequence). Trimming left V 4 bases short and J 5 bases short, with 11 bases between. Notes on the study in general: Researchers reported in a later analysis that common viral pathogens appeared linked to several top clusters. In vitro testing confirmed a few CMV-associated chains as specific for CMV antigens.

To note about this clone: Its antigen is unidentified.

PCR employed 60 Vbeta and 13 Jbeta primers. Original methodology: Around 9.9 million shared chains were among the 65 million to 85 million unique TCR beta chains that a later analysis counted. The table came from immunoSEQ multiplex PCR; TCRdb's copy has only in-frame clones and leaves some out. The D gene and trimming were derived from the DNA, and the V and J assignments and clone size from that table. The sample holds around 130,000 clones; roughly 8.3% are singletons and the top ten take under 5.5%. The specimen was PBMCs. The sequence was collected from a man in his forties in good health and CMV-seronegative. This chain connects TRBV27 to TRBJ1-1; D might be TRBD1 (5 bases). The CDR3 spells CASSYSQGTEAFF. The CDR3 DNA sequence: TGTGCCAGCAGTTACAGTCAGGGAACTGAAGCTTTCTTT.